These 4 T cell receptor beta chains came from one sample sequenced in a study of T cells in Graves' hyperthyroidism and ophthalmopathy. It was RNA transcripts that yielded the amplified TCR beta CDR3 regions. HTBI primers drove first-round RT-PCR of the TCR CDR3. MiXCR, applied by TCRdb to the multiplex PCR reads, yields one record per CDR3 protein. The sample lists roughly 400,000 distinct CDR3 sequences, 11% to 15% occurring once. The sample consisted of blood. Receptor source: a man between 45 and 60 years old with Graves' ophthalmopathy.

This clonotype has a count of ten or more. The rearrangement uses TRBV6-1 and TRBJ2-5; 7 bases match TRBD2. CDR1 is MNHNS, CDR2 SASEGT, per germline. This CDR3 has 13 amino acids. J lost 1 base, V lost 6 bases, and 2 bases had no gene match. This CDR3 is CASRSSGQETQYF. The CDR3 DNA follows: TGTGCCAGCAGGTCTAGCGGCCAAGAGACCCAGTACTTC.

This clonotype came up a few times. V is TRBV28 and J is TRBJ1-2, with TRBD1 matching 10 bases. J lost 7 bases, V lost 8 bases, and 19 bases had no gene match. The CDR3 has 17 amino acids. The germline gives CDR1 MDHEN, CDR2 SYDVKM. CDR3 DNA: TGTGCCAGCCTGGTGGGGACAGGGGCTACTTTGGGGGGTGGCTACACCTTC. Residues: CASLVGTGATLGGGYTF.

This chain joins TRBV19 and TRBJ2-2, with 8 bases lining up with TRBD2. The CDR3 runs to 14 residues. J gave up 6 bases and V 4 bases, and 4 bases lay outside the gene matches. Germline values: CDR1 LNHDA, CDR2 SQIVND (reference sequence). In DNA form, the CDR3 reads TGTGCCAGTAGTAAGCGGGAGCGGGCCGGGGAGCTGTTTTTT. This encodes CASSKRERAGELFF.

In this sample, this clonotype turned up many times. The chain carries TRBV5-1 and TRBJ2-5; TRBD2 matches 8 bases. The CDR3 runs to 16 residues. The trim removed 0 bases at V and 2 bases at J, leaving 6 bases unmatched. Germline V gene lookup returns CDR1 SGHRS and CDR2 YFSETQ. For the CDR3, the DNA is TGCGCCAGCAGCTTGGGGTTAGCGGGGAGTCAAGAGACCCAGTACTTC. Translated: CASSLGLAGSQETQYF.